The 2 T cell receptor beta chains below were found in one sample sequenced in a study of CD8 T cells in ankylosing spondylitis. General study points: It appeared that ankylosing spondylitis blood was characterized by a TCR beta motif of seven or eight highly homologous variants.

A single record per CDR3 protein comes from TCRdb applying MiXCR to the 5' RACE reads. The sample records roughly 450,000 distinct CDR3 sequences, roughly 26% being singletons. These TCRs are of unknown antigen specificity. Material for sequencing was blood, either unsorted or a sorted T cell fraction (not recorded which). The source is a male donor with ankylosing spondylitis.

The chain carries TRBV12-3 or TRBV12-4 and TRBJ1-6; D may be TRBD1 (5 bases). V lost 4 bases and J 5 bases, leaving 9 bases between the germline ends. This CDR3 has 14 amino acids. The CDR3 protein is CASSSTADNSPLHF. CDR3 DNA sequence: TGTGCCAGCAGTTCGACAGCGGATAATTCACCCCTCCACTTT.

In its sample, this clonotype was seen a few times. The rearrangement links TRBV20-1 to TRBJ2-2; D remains ambiguous. V shed 3 bases and J shed 1 base, with 15 bases lying between them. This CDR3 region has 16 residues. Per the germline V gene, CDR1 is DFQATT and CDR2 is SNEGSKA (reference sequence). The CDR3 coding sequence is TGCAGTGCTAGGCCCCGCGGCCGTGGGAACACCGGGGAGCTGTTTTTT. This encodes CSARPRGRGNTGELFF.